This is a list of T cell receptor beta chains from one sample in a study of cytomegalovirus exposure and HLA in healthy donors. Generated by immunoSEQ multiplex PCR, the TCRdb table keeps only in-frame clones and is missing some. The data contain tens of thousands of clones, roughly 80% of them singletons. Sequencing input: PBMCs. All receptors come from a woman in her thirties or forties in good health and CMV-seropositive. Both conserved end residues are part of each CDR3. Fields, in order: J gene, V gene, D gene, clone size, CDR3 protein, CDR3 DNA. A D gene is named only where the DNA matches it firmly. Rows give clone size only sometimes, using once, few, many, or a class for an expanded clone.

TRBJ1-3	TRBV7-9	TRBD1	.	CASSPSGGSGNTIYF	TGTGCCAGCAGCCCGTCAGGGGGCTCTGGAAACACCATATATTTT
TRBJ2-2	TRBV30	.	.	CAWSPGDGELFF	TGTGCCTGGAGTCCAGGCGACGGGGAGCTGTTTTTT
TRBJ2-3	TRBV30	.	once	CAWGGQQADTQYF	TGTGCCTGGGGCGGGCAGCAAGCAGATACGCAGTATTTT
TRBJ2-3	TRBV11-3	.	.	CASSLEGTKGLSSTDTQYF	TGTGCCAGCAGCTTAGAGGGGACAAAGGGCCTCTCTAGCACAGATACGCAGTATTTT
TRBJ1-4	TRBV18	.	once	CASSPGRGGEKLFF	TGTGCCAGCTCACCTGGTCGGGGAGGGGAAAAACTGTTTTTT
TRBJ2-7	TRBV6-6	TRBD1	.	CATHRDRVNEQYF	TGTGCCACCCACCGGGACAGGGTCAACGAGCAGTACTTC
TRBJ1-1	TRBV6-6	.	.	CASSYERNTEAFF	TGTGCCAGCAGTTACGAGCGGAACACTGAAGCTTTCTTT
TRBJ2-5	TRBV6-4	TRBD2	.	CASSASGGGQETQYF	TGTGCCAGCAGTGCTAGCGGGGGGGGCCAAGAGACCCAGTACTTC
TRBJ2-3	TRBV6-5	TRBD2	.	CASSYGGTSGDTQYF	TGTGCCAGCAGTTACGGGGGTACTAGCGGTGATACGCAGTATTTT
TRBJ1-4	TRBV19	TRBD1	.	CASSIGGGHELEKLFF	TGTGCCAGTAGTATTGGAGGGGGCCACGAATTAGAAAAACTGTTTTTT
TRBJ2-7	TRBV21-1	.	.	CAGPRQGYEQYF	TGTGCCGGTCCGAGACAGGGCTACGAGCAGTACTTC